Each of the 6 T cell receptor beta chains below was sequenced from the same sample in a study of cytomegalovirus exposure and HLA in healthy donors. Amplification used 60 Vbeta primers and 13 Jbeta primers. The method was immunoSEQ multiplex PCR; TCRdb's version includes in-frame clones alone and lacks a portion of them. The top ten clones hold about 8% of a sample with 90,000 to 120,000 clones, around four fifths of them seen once. The sample taken for sequencing was PBMCs. The receptors were sampled from a man aged 25-45 years in good health and CMV-seronegative.

This chain joins TRBV15 and TRBJ2-7; 9 bases agree with TRBD2. The CDR3 loop spans 13 amino acids. Germline trimming cut 6 bases from V and 5 bases from J; bases unmatched to any gene: 5. CDR1 and CDR2 from the germline V gene are LNHNV and YYDKDF (reference sequence). The CDR3 spells CATRTSGSHEQYF. The CDR3 DNA sequence: TGTGCCACCAGGACTAGCGGCTCGCACGAGCAGTACTTC.

This clone has only a few counts. V gene TRBV6-4 combines with J gene TRBJ2-2, with TRBD1 identical over 8 bases. The V gene end was trimmed by 7 bases and the J gene end by 4 bases; junction bases not matched to a gene: 20. There are 19 residues in the CDR3. Germline values: CDR1 MRHNA, CDR2 SNTAGT. CDR3 coding DNA: TGTGCCAGCACCCCGACCCGGGACAGGAACCGGCGGGGCACCGGGGAGCTGTTTTTT. Protein: CASTPTRDRNRRGTGELFF.

The chain couples TRBV9 to TRBJ2-7, with D maybe TRBD2 (7 bases). The germline V gene encodes CDR1 SGDLS and CDR2 YYNGEE. The germline V and J ends were trimmed by 4 bases and 7 bases, with 15 bases remaining between them. This CDR3 is 13 amino acids long. The CDR3 spells CASSPRGGEEQYF. The DNA of the CDR3 is TGTGCCAGCAGCCCGAGGGGGGGAGAGGAGCAGTACTTC.

The rearrangement links TRBV9 to TRBJ2-2, with a possible D match to TRBD1 (5 bases). V lost 3 bases and J 4 bases, leaving 7 bases between the germline ends. The CDR3 consists of 13 residues. The germline CDR1 and CDR2 sequences are SGDLS and YYNGEE. CDR3 sequence (DNA): TGTGCCAGCAGCGCGACAGTCACCGGGGAGCTGTTTTTT. Amino acid sequence: CASSATVTGELFF.

This chain uses TRBV6-4 with TRBJ2-3; D call uncertain. The CDR3 has 15 residues. Germline CDR1 MRHNA, CDR2 SNTAGT. Trimming shortened V by 2 bases and J by 2 bases, and 11 bases separated the two germline ends. The DNA for the CDR3 is TGTGCCAGCAGTGACGGCCCTTCCCCCACAGATACGCAGTATTTT. This encodes CASSDGPSPTDTQYF.

This clone was seen more than once but under ten times. This chain uses TRBV28 with TRBJ2-2; no reliable D call. CDR3 size: 13 residues. Germline V lookup: CDR1 MDHEN, CDR2 SYDVKM. The V gene lost 3 bases and the J gene lost 4 bases, with 6 bases spanning the gap. CDR3 amino acids: CASSFSATGELFF. CDR3 nucleotides: TGTGCCAGCAGTTTTAGTGCCACCGGGGAGCTGTTTTTT.